This section outlines one T cell receptor beta chain sequence together with its context. V lost 3 bases and J 1 base, leaving 12 bases between the germline ends. CDR3 size: 14 residues. CDR1 is GTSNPN, CDR2 SVGIG, per germline (reference sequence). Clones were read by immunoSEQ multiplex PCR, and TCRdb kept only the in-frame ones, dropping some. The sample records 150,000 to 200,000 clones, approximately 90% being singletons. The data were taken from a study of Ad26.COV2.S vaccination and SARS-CoV-2 variants. V gene TRBV30 combines with J gene TRBJ1-1; D is unresolved. This clonotype was sampled from a human donor who had recovered from COVID-19. Sample: peripheral blood, taken after recovery from COVID-19. The CDR3: CAWSSNRQNTEAFF. The CDR3 DNA is TGTGCCTGGAGCTCGAATCGACAGAACACTGAAGCTTTCTTT.